The 17 T cell receptor beta chains below all came from one sample that was sequenced in a study of early T cells in non-severe SARS-CoV-2 infection. MiXCR, run by TCRdb on the 5' RACE reads, gives a single entry per CDR3 protein. Of tens of thousands of distinct CDR3 sequences in the sample, around 5.8% were seen once. Specimen: whole blood. Receptors originate from an adult who was a healthcare worker with PCR-confirmed SARS-CoV-2 infection or an uninfected control (not recorded which).

This clonotype has more than one count but fewer than ten. The rearrangement links TRBV7-2 to TRBJ2-7; D is perhaps TRBD2 (6 bases). The CDR3 is 14 amino acids. V was clipped by 5 bases and J by 5 bases, with 16 bases between them. Germline assignment: CDR1 SGHTA and CDR2 FQGNSA. CDR3 nucleotide sequence: TGTGCCAGCAGCCACGGGACTCCGGGCCACGAGCAGTACTTC. It is translated as CASSHGTPGHEQYF.

This clonotype was counted many times. The gene calls are TRBV29-1 and TRBJ2-1; D not resolved. Germline V gene lookup returns CDR1 SQVTM and CDR2 ANQGSEA. Trimming cost V 7 bases and J 6 bases, with 16 bases left between them. This CDR3 is 13 amino acids long. The chain's CDR3 is CSGHHPERNEQFF. In DNA form, the CDR3 reads TGCAGCGGCCACCATCCAGAGCGCAATGAGCAGTTCTTC.

This clonotype came up a few times. CDR3 DNA sequence: TGCGCCAGCAGCTTACAGGGTGGTGGTTCAACAGATACGCAGTATTTT. Translating gives CASSLQGGGSTDTQYF. The chain uses TRBV5-1 and TRBJ2-3; possibly TRBD1 for D (6 bases). The CDR3 sequence is 16 residues long. In germline, CDR1 is SGHRS, CDR2 YFSETQ. Trimming removed 2 bases from V and 3 bases from J, with 16 bases in between.

This clonotype appeared a few times. The rearrangement uses TRBV24-1 and TRBJ1-1, with TRBD1 identical over 8 bases. J lost 5 bases, V lost 7 bases, and 5 bases had no gene match. The CDR3 has 13 residues. Germline V CDR1 and CDR2: KGHDR, SFDVKD. CDR3 sequence reads: CATRDRAMTEAFF. The CDR3 DNA follows: TGTGCCACCAGGGACAGGGCAATGACTGAAGCTTTCTTT.

This clonotype was seen more than once but under ten times. The rearrangement uses TRBV28 and TRBJ1-1; no firm D call. The length of the CDR3 is 12 residues. Germline-derived CDR1 and CDR2 are MDHEN and SYDVKM. Trimming left V 7 bases short and J 5 bases short, with 11 bases between. The CDR3 protein is CASTLPGTEAFF. The CDR3 region has the DNA TGTGCCAGCACCTTGCCGGGAACTGAAGCTTTCTTT. The entire variable domain, with the rest obtained from reference TRBV28 and TRBJ1-1, is as follows: DVKVTQSSRYLVKRTGEKVFLECVQDMDHENMFWYRQDPGLGLRLIYFSYDVKMKEKGDIPEGYSVSREKKERFSLILESASTNQTSMYLCASTLPGTEAFFGQGTRLTVV.

This clonotype came up many times. The DNA for the CDR3 is TGCAGTGCCCCCGCTCGGACAGGGGGCATTGGTGAGCAGTTCTTC. Amino acids: CSAPARTGGIGEQFF. The J gene is TRBJ2-1, the V gene TRBV20-1, with TRBD1 matching over 11 bases. This CDR3 comprises 15 residues. The germline CDR1 and CDR2 sequences are DFQATT and SNEGSKA (reference sequence). After removal of 6 bases from V and 9 bases from J, the junction contained 13 bases not matched to a gene.

There are many counts of this clonotype. The V gene is TRBV29-1, the J gene TRBJ2-1, with unresolved D. The CDR3 consists of 13 residues. V lost 6 bases to trimming and J lost 2 bases, with 11 bases between them. In germline, CDR1 is SQVTM, CDR2 ANQGSEA. CDR3: CSVSGPTYNEQFF. The CDR3 region has the DNA TGCAGCGTCTCTGGCCCAACCTACAATGAGCAGTTCTTC.

Details on this clonotype: A single base separates this from a much larger clone, so it may be a read error. V and J are TRBV19 and TRBJ1-1; D is undetermined. The CDR3 has 11 residues. Per the germline V gene, CDR1 is LNHDA and CDR2 is SQIVND (reference sequence). CDR3 DNA sequence: TGTGCCGGTAGGTTGAACACTGAAGCTTTCTTT. This encodes CAGRLNTEAFF.

This clonotype has ten or more counts. This chain connects TRBV18 to TRBJ2-7; 8 nucleotides match TRBD1. The CDR3 spans 15 residues. V lost 6 bases, J lost 2 bases, and 9 bases stayed unmatched. Germline CDR1 reads KGHSH; CDR2 reads LQKENI. CDR3 residues: CASSLGQGGPYEQYF. In nucleotides, the CDR3 is TGTGCCAGCTCCTTAGGACAGGGCGGACCCTACGAGCAGTACTTC.

This clonotype was seen repeatedly, ten times or more. The chain is built from TRBV20-1 and TRBJ2-3; possibly TRBD1 for D (5 bases). CDR3 length equals 12 residues. With 7 bases removed from V and 4 bases from J, the gap between germline ends came to 12 bases. The germline V gene has CDR1 DFQATT and CDR2 SNEGSKA (reference sequence). The DNA for the CDR3 is TGCAGTGTGCCCAGGGTCGCAGATACGCAGTATTTT. This encodes CSVPRVADTQYF.

Details on this clonotype: Because it lacks the conserved phenylalanine or tryptophan at the end, this CDR3 is likely a read error. The CDR3 sequence is CASRQRRGGSTDTQYS. DNA of the CDR3: TGTGCCAGCCGCCAGCGGCGAGGCGGGAGCACAGATACGCAGTATTCT. The genes are TRBV6-6 and TRBJ2-3, with D possibly being TRBD2 (5 bases). Germline CDR1 reads MNHNY; CDR2 reads SVGAGI (reference sequence). The CDR3 spans 16 residues. V was clipped by 8 bases and J by 0 bases, with 18 bases between them.

The table lists this clonotype with many counts. The chain employs TRBV6-1 and TRBJ2-4; maybe TRBD2 (6 bases). The V gene lost 7 bases and the J gene lost 7 bases, with 11 bases spanning the gap. The germline V gene has CDR1 MNHNS and CDR2 SASEGT. This CDR3 has 12 residues. CDR3 nucleotides: TGTGCCAGCATGTGGAGGGCCAACATTCAGTACTTC. This translates into CASMWRANIQYF.

This clonotype was seen a handful of times. V is TRBV9 and J is TRBJ2-5; TRBD2 matches 10 bases. The V and J ends lost 4 bases and 4 bases, in that order; junction bases with no gene match: 13. Germline-derived CDR1 and CDR2 are SGDLS and YYNGEE. CDR3 length: 17 residues. The CDR3 sequence: CASSPQSGRAIGETQYF. The CDR3 bases are TGTGCCAGCAGCCCCCAGAGCGGGAGGGCAATTGGAGAGACCCAGTACTTC.

J is TRBJ1-5 and V is TRBV20-1; D remains ambiguous. This CDR3 comprises 13 residues. Trimming pared 6 bases from V and 5 bases from J, leaving 14 bases between. The germline V gene encodes CDR1 DFQATT and CDR2 SNEGSKA (reference sequence). In DNA form, the CDR3 reads TGCAGTGCCCACGGACCGGCGGATCAGCCCCAGCATTTT. Its protein is CSAHGPADQPQHF.

This clonotype came up a few times. The chain links TRBV29-1 to TRBJ2-3, with TRBD2 matching 7 bases. The CDR3 spans 13 residues. The J segment lost 1 base and the V segment lost 4 bases, leaving 2 bases of the junction unmatched. Germline V CDR1 and CDR2: SQVTM, ANQGSEA. CDR3 sequence (DNA): TGCAGCGTTGCTGGGAGGGGCACAGATACGCAGTATTTT. Protein sequence: CSVAGRGTDTQYF.

The chain couples TRBV7-9 to TRBJ1-1; D possibly corresponds to TRBD1 (5 bases). The length of the CDR3 is 13 residues. V was pared by 5 bases and J by 3 bases, with 10 bases between. Germline V CDR1 and CDR2: SEHNR, FQNEAQ (reference sequence). The CDR3 loop reads CASSDSSDTEAFF. The CDR3 DNA follows: TGTGCCAGCAGCGACAGCTCCGACACTGAAGCTTTCTTT.

This clonotype appeared many times. The chain recombines TRBV9 with TRBJ1-2; D may be TRBD1 (6 bases). The CDR3 length is 14 residues. Germline V CDR1 and CDR2: SGDLS, YYNGEE. The V end lost 4 bases, the J end lost 4 bases, and 14 bases lay between the germline ends. DNA for the CDR3: TGTGCCAGCAGCTCAACCGGACAGTCCTATGGCTACACCTTC. Encoded protein: CASSSTGQSYGYTF.